Each of the 21 T cell receptor beta chains below was sequenced from the same sample in a study of T cells in Graves' hyperthyroidism and ophthalmopathy. TCR beta CDR3 region amplification was performed from RNA transcripts. Primed by the HTBI set, a first-round RT-PCR was run on the TCR CDR3. In TCRdb, the multiplex PCR reads were re-called with MiXCR into one record per CDR3 protein. The sample shows around 690,000 distinct CDR3 sequences, approximately 15% of them seen only once. Sequencing input: blood. These receptor sequences come from a man aged 50-60 years with Graves' hyperthyroidism.

This clonotype was observed a few times. The junction departs from germline at one end; a sequencing error may be responsible. This rearrangement joins TRBV5-1 to TRBJ1-1; TRBD1 might be the D (6 bases). Per germline, CDR1 SGHRS and CDR2 YFSETQ. This CDR3 is 13 amino acids long. The DNA for the CDR3 is TGCGCCAGCAGCCTCCTCCAGGGGACTGCAGCTTTCTTT. This encodes CASSLLQGTAAFF.

This clonotype was recorded many times. The DNA for the CDR3 is TGTGCCAGCAGCTTAAGAGTGAATACGCAGTATTTT. This translates into CASSLRVNTQYF. The chain couples TRBV11-2 to TRBJ2-3; unclear D gene. CDR1 SGHAT and CDR2 FQNNGV come from the germline V gene. The V gene lost 2 bases and the J gene lost 7 bases, with 7 bases spanning the gap. This CDR3 spans 12 amino acids.

This clonotype was seen a handful of times. The genes are TRBV29-1 and TRBJ1-1, with D perhaps matching TRBD1 (5 bases). This CDR3 has 13 amino acids. The V and J ends lost 6 bases and 1 base respectively, with 12 bases between them. Germline values: CDR1 SQVTM, CDR2 ANQGSEA. CDR3 amino acids: CSVKGRQNTEAFF. As DNA, the CDR3 is TGCAGCGTGAAGGGACGGCAGAACACTGAAGCTTTCTTT.

There are many counts of this clonotype. For the CDR3, the DNA is TGTGCCAGCAGCTCCACTACAAGGACTAGCACAGATACGCAGTATTTT. Protein product: CASSSTTRTSTDTQYF. The chain employs TRBV13 and TRBJ2-3; D is possibly TRBD2 (5 bases). V lost 4 bases, J lost 0 bases, and 14 bases lay in between. The CDR3 extends over 16 amino acids. Germline CDR1 is PRHDT and CDR2 is FYEKMQ (reference sequence).

Ten or more counts support this clonotype. The genes are TRBV6-5 and TRBJ2-5; a possible D gene is TRBD1 (6 bases). Germline CDR1 is MNHEY and CDR2 is SVGAGI. The length of the CDR3 is 15 residues. V dropped 0 bases and J dropped 1 base, with 9 bases sitting between them. This chain's CDR3 is CASSYSRGTQETQYF. The CDR3 DNA reads as TGTGCCAGCAGTTACTCGAGGGGGACCCAAGAGACCCAGTACTTC.

The chain carries TRBV29-1 and TRBJ2-5, with D perhaps matching TRBD1 (5 bases). CDR1 is SQVTM, CDR2 ANQGSEA, per germline. V gave up 6 bases and J gave up 5 bases, with 10 bases separating them. The CDR3 covers 11 residues. The CDR3 spells CSVWGYETQYF. The CDR3 DNA sequence: TGCAGCGTCTGGGGCTACGAGACCCAGTACTTC.

In its sample, this clonotype was seen many times. V and J are TRBV7-6 and TRBJ2-5; D remains unclear. The germline V and J ends were trimmed by 5 bases and 1 base, with 14 bases remaining between them. Per the germline V gene, CDR1 is SGHVS and CDR2 is FNYEAQ. This CDR3 region has 15 residues. Written as DNA, the CDR3 is TGTGCCAGCAGCCTTCAGGATGGCGGCCAAGAGACCCAGTACTTC. Protein product: CASSLQDGGQETQYF.

This chain uses TRBV6-2 or TRBV6-3 with TRBJ2-1; TRBD2 is a possible D gene (6 bases). The CDR3 consists of 15 residues. From germline, CDR1 is MNHEY and CDR2 SVGEGT. The V end was cut by 6 bases, the J end by 0 bases, with 12 bases between. CDR3 bases: TGTGCCAGCAGCGCCGTGGGAGGCTCCTACAATGAGCAGTTCTTC. Translating it yields CASSAVGGSYNEQFF.

The genes are TRBV19 and TRBJ1-4, with D maybe TRBD1 (6 bases). The length of the CDR3 is 13 residues. Per the germline V gene, CDR1 is LNHDA and CDR2 is SQIVND (reference sequence). Deletions cut 7 bases from V and 8 bases from J, with 14 bases between. CDR3 residues: CASTGAYREKLFF. The CDR3 DNA is TGTGCCAGTACGGGGGCTTATCGAGAAAAACTGTTTTTT.

This clonotype appeared many times. The chain recombines TRBV5-1 with TRBJ1-1, with D hard to call. V was cut by 0 bases and J by 1 base, with 7 bases left in between. The CDR3 is 14 amino acids. Germline lookup yields CDR1 SGHRS and CDR2 YFSETQ. The CDR3 DNA reads as TGCGCCAGCAGCTTGGACTCAGGGAACACTGAAGCTTTCTTT. This gives the protein CASSLDSGNTEAFF. Full variable domain (missing parts from reference TRBV5-1 and TRBJ1-1): KAGVTQTPRYLIKTRGQQVTLSCSPISGHRSVSWYQQTPGQGLQFLFEYFSETQRNKGNFPGRFSGRQFSNSRSEMNVSTLELGDSALYLCASSLDSGNTEAFFGQGTRLTVV.

Ten or more counts support this clonotype. The J gene is TRBJ2-7, the V gene TRBV6-1; TRBD2 might be the D (5 bases). This CDR3 is 14 amino acids long. Trimming cost V 4 bases and J 5 bases, with 15 bases left between them. Germline CDR1 MNHNS, CDR2 SASEGT. Written as DNA, the CDR3 is TGTGCCAGCAGTGTTGAGGGATGGGTAAACGAGCAGTACTTC. Amino acid sequence: CASSVEGWVNEQYF.

This clonotype was detected many times. For the CDR3, the DNA is TGTGCCAGCAGCTCTTCGTGGCTAAGGGGGGTGGATACGCAGTATTTT. Translation: CASSSSWLRGVDTQYF. The V and J genes are TRBV7-6 and TRBJ2-3, with D possibly being TRBD1 or TRBD2 (6 bases each). V was trimmed by 4 bases and J by 6 bases, leaving 20 bases between them. Germline CDR1 SGHVS, CDR2 FNYEAQ. CDR3 length: 16 amino acids.

This clonotype was observed many times. This chain uses TRBV7-8 with TRBJ1-2; 8 bases match TRBD1. V dropped 5 bases and J dropped 5; count of bases not matched to a gene: 7. The V gene's germline CDR1 is SGHVS and CDR2 FQNEAQ. CDR3 size: 14 residues. The CDR3 DNA follows: TGTGCCAGCAGCACCCAGGGGGCGAGATATGGCTACACCTTC. This sequence encodes CASSTQGARYGYTF.

The chain is built from TRBV19 and TRBJ1-6, with 8 bases lining up with TRBD1. This CDR3 comprises 15 residues. V lost 3 bases, J lost 10 bases, and 8 bases stayed unmatched. CDR1 is LNHDA, CDR2 SQIVND, per germline (reference sequence). In nucleotides, the CDR3 is TGTGCCAGTAGTATTGTGGACAGGGCAGCCTCACCCCTCCACTTT. Its protein product is CASSIVDRAASPLHF.

This clonotype was counted ten times or more. J is TRBJ2-7 and V is TRBV2; D is unresolved. V gave up 7 bases and J gave up 6 bases, with 13 bases separating them. Germline CDR1 SNHLY, CDR2 FYNNEI. This CDR3 contains 12 residues. The CDR3 region is CASTAVSREQYF. The CDR3 DNA sequence: TGTGCCAGCACGGCAGTCTCGCGCGAGCAGTACTTC.

This clonotype was observed many times. The V gene is TRBV10-3, the J gene TRBJ2-6, with D perhaps given as TRBD1 or TRBD2 (6 bases each). V was shortened by 0 bases and J by 5 bases, with 11 bases between the two germline ends. The CDR3 length is 16 residues. Germline V gives CDR1 ENHRY, CDR2 SYGVKD. In DNA form, the CDR3 reads TGTGCCATCAGTGAGTCTGGAGGGGGGTGGGCCAACGTCCTGACTTTC. The encoded protein is CAISESGGGWANVLTF.

This clonotype was seen at least ten times. The chain combines TRBV20-1 with TRBJ2-1; tentative D call: TRBD2 (5 bases). The CDR3 spans 11 residues. Between the trimmed V and J ends, which lost 5 bases and 5 bases, there was a span of 7 bases. CDR1 is DFQATT, CDR2 SNEGSKA, per germline (reference sequence). CDR3 DNA: TGCAGTGCTTCGACTAACAATGAGCAGTTCTTC. Translation: CSASTNNEQFF.

This rearrangement joins TRBV19 to TRBJ2-5; a possible D gene is TRBD2 (5 bases). V was shortened by 3 bases and J by 3 bases, with 14 bases between the two germline ends. The CDR3 is 15 residues long. Germline CDR1 reads LNHDA; CDR2 reads SQIVND (reference sequence). CDR3 in DNA: TGTGCCAGTAGTATCGGAGTCGGTAGCGAAGAGACCCAGTACTTC. Protein: CASSIGVGSEETQYF.

At least ten counts were recorded for this clonotype. The chain combines TRBV19 with TRBJ2-2; D uncertain. CDR3 length: 14 residues. Between the trimmed V and J ends, which lost 1 base and 1 base, there was a span of 4 bases. Per the germline V gene, CDR1 is LNHDA and CDR2 is SQIVND (reference sequence). The CDR3 protein is CASSIGLNTGELFF. CDR3 DNA: TGTGCCAGTAGTATAGGACTGAACACCGGGGAGCTGTTTTTT. Full variable domain (outside the CDR3, taken from reference TRBV19 and TRBJ2-2): DGGITQSPKYLFRKEGQNVTLSCEQNLNHDAMYWYRQDPGQGLRLIYYSQIVNDFQKGDIAEGYSVSREKKESFPLTVTSAQKNPTAFYLCASSIGLNTGELFFGEGSRLTVL.

The sample holds a few counts of this clonotype. The chain joins TRBV4-1 to TRBJ2-7, with TRBD1 matching over 9 bases. The CDR3 length is 16 residues. CDR1 is MGHRA, CDR2 YSYEKL, per germline. The V gene end was trimmed by 1 base and the J gene end by 6 bases; junction bases not matched to a gene: 10. For the CDR3, the DNA is TGCGCCAGCAGCCAAGGGTGGGGACAGGGTTTAGTCGAGCAGTACTTC. It yields the protein CASSQGWGQGLVEQYF.

This clonotype has a handful of counts. This sequence joins TRBV3-1 and TRBJ1-1, with 7 bases identical to TRBD1. This CDR3 region has 16 residues. The V gene's germline CDR1 is LGHDT and CDR2 YNNKEL (reference sequence). Unmatched junction bases numbered 9, after V lost 1 base and J lost 4 bases. This CDR3 reads CASSQGLFRGSTEAFF. For the CDR3, the DNA is TGTGCCAGCAGCCAAGGCTTGTTCAGGGGGTCCACTGAAGCTTTCTTT. Together with reference TRBV3-1 and TRBJ1-1, the CDR3 gives the full variable domain: DTAVSQTPKYLVTQMGNDKSIKCEQNLGHDTMYWYKQDSKKFLKIMFSYNNKELIINETVPNRFSPKSPDKAHLNLHINSLELGDSAVYFCASSQGLFRGSTEAFFGQGTRLTVV.